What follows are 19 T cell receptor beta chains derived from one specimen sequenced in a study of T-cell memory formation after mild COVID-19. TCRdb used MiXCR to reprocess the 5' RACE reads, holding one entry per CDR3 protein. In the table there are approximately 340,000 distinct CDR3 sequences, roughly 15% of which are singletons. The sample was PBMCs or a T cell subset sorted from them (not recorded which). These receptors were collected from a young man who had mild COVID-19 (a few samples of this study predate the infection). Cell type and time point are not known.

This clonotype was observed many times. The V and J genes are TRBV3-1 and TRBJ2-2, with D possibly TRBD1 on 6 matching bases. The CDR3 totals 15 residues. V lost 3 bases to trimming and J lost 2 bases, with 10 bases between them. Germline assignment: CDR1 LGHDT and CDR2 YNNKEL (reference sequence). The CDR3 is CASSQGASNTGELFF. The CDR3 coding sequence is TGTGCCAGCAGCCAGGGGGCTAGCAACACCGGGGAGCTGTTTTTT.

The CDR3 loop reads CAISEAPGQRDTQYF. DNA for the CDR3: TGTGCCATCAGTGAGGCTCCGGGACAAAGAGATACGCAGTATTTT. This chain joins TRBV10-3 and TRBJ2-3, with D tentatively TRBD1 (6 bases). This CDR3 contains 15 residues. V was trimmed by 2 bases and J by 5 bases, leaving 14 bases between them. The germline gives CDR1 ENHRY, CDR2 SYGVKD.

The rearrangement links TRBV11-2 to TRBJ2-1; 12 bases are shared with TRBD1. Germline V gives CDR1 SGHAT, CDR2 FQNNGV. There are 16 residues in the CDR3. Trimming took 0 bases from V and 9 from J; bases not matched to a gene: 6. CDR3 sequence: CASSLDGGQGAGEQFF. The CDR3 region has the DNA TGTGCCAGCAGCTTAGATGGGGGACAGGGGGCGGGTGAGCAGTTCTTC.

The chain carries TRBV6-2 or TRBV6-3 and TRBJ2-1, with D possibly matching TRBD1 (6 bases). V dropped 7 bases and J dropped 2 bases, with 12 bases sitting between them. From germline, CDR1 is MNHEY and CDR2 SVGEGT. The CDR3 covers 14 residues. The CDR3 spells CASKSGDTYNEQFF. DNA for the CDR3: TGTGCCAGCAAATCTGGGGACACCTACAATGAGCAGTTCTTC.

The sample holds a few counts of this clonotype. The CDR3 bases are TGTGCCAGCAGTTACGACAGCGCTAGCACAGATACGCAGTATTTT. As protein: CASSYDSASTDTQYF. The chain combines TRBV6-5 with TRBJ2-3; weak D call: TRBD1 (5 bases). The CDR3 extends over 15 amino acids. Trimming shortened V by 2 bases and J by 0 bases, and 9 bases separated the two germline ends. Germline CDR1 and CDR2: MNHEY and SVGAGI.

This CDR3 is CASSPYPETGAFFYGYTF. Here the CDR3 DNA reads TGTGCCAGTAGTCCATATCCAGAAACAGGGGCGTTCTTCTATGGCTACACCTTC. This rearrangement joins TRBV19 to TRBJ1-2; 7 positions match TRBD1. V shed 5 bases, J shed 4 bases, and the junction held 19 bases outside the gene matches. This CDR3 has 18 residues. The germline CDR1 and CDR2 sequences are LNHDA and SQIVND (reference sequence).

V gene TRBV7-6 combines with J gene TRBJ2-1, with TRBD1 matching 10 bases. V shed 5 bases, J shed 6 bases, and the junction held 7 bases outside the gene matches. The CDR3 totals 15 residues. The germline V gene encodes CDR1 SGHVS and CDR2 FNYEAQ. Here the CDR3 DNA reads TGTGCCAGCAGCGGTCGGGACAGGGGAGGCAATGAGCAGTTCTTC. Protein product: CASSGRDRGGNEQFF.

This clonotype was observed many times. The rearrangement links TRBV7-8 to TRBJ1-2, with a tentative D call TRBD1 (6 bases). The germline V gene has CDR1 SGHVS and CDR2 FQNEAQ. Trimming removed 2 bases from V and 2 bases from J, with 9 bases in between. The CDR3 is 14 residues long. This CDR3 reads CASSLQGPNYGYTF. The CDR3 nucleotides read TGTGCCAGCAGCTTACAGGGGCCCAACTATGGCTACACCTTC.

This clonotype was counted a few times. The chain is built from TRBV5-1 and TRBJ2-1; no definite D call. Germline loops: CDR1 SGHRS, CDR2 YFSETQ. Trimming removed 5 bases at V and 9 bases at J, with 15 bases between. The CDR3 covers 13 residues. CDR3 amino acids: CASRTPGSFEQFF. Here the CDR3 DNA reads TGCGCCAGCAGGACCCCAGGTTCCTTTGAGCAGTTCTTC.

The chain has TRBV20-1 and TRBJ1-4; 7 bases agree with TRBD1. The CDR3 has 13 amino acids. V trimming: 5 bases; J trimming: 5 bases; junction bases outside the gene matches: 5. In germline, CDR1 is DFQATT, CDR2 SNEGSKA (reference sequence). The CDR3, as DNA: TGCAGTGCTCTCACAGGGGCAAATGAAAAACTGTTTTTT. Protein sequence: CSALTGANEKLFF.

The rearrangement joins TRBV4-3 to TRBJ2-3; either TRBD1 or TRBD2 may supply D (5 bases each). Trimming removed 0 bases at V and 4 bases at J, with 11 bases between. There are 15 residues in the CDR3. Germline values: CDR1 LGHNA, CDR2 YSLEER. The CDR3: CASSQEGRVADTQYF. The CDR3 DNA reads TGCGCCAGCAGCCAAGAGGGGCGGGTGGCAGATACGCAGTATTTT.

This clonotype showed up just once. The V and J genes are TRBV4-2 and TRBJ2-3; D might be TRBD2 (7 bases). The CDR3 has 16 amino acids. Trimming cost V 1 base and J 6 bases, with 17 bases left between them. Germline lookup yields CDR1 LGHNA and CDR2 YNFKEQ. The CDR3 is CASSQGGGGGADTQYF. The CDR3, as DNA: TGTGCCAGCAGCCAAGGCGGAGGGGGGGGCGCCGATACGCAGTATTTT.

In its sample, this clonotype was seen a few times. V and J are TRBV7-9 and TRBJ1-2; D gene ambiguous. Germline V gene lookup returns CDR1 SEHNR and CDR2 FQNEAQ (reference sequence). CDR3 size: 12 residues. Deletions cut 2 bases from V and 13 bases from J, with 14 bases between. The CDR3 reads CASSLSLLDGTF. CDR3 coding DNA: TGTGCCAGCAGCTTATCTTTGCTTGACGGCACCTTC. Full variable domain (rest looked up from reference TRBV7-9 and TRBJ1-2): DTGVSQNPRHKITKRGQNVTFRCDPISEHNRLYWYRQTLGQGPEFLTYFQNEAQLEKSRLLSDRFSAERPKGSFSTLEIQRTEQGDSAMYLCASSLSLLDGTFGSGTRLTVV.

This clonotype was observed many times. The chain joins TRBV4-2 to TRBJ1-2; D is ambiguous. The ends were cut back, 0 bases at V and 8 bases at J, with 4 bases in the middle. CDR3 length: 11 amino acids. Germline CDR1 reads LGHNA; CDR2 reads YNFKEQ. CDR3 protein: CASSQEAGYTF. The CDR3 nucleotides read TGTGCCAGCAGCCAAGAAGCAGGCTACACCTTC.

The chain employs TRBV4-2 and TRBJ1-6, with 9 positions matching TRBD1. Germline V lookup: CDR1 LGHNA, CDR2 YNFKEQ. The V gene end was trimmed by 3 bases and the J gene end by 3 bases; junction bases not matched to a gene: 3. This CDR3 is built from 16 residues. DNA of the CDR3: TGTGCCAGCAGCCACCCGACAGGGGGCTATAATTCACCCCTCCACTTT. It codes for CASSHPTGGYNSPLHF.

The CDR3 region is CATSDSSNEQFF. CDR3 DNA sequence: TGTGCCACCAGTGATTCCAGCAATGAGCAGTTCTTC. V usage is TRBV24-1 and J usage is TRBJ2-1; D is uncertain. Germline lookup yields CDR1 KGHDR and CDR2 SFDVKD. V gave up 2 bases and J gave up 6 bases, with 4 bases separating them. There are 12 residues in the CDR3.

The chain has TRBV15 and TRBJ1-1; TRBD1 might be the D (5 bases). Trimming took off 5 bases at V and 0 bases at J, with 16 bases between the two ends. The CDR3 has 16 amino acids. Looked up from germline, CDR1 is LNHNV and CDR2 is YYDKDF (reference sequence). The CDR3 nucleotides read TGTGCCACCAGCCCGACGGGGGGAATGTTGAACACTGAAGCTTTCTTT. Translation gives CATSPTGGMLNTEAFF. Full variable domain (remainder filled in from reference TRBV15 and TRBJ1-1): DAMVIQNPRYQVTQFGKPVTLSCSQTLNHNVMYWYQQKSSQAPKLLFHYYDKDFNNEADTPDNFQSRRPNTSFCFLDIRSPGLGDTAMYLCATSPTGGMLNTEAFFGQGTRLTVV.

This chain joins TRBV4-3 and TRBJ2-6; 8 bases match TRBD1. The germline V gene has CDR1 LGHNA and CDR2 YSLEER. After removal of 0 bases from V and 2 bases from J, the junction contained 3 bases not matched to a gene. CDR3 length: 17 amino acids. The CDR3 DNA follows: TGCGCCAGCAGCCAAGATGGACAGGGACCTGGGGCCAACGTCCTGACTTTC. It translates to CASSQDGQGPGANVLTF.

This CDR3 reads CAIYYEQYV. CDR3 DNA sequence: TGTGCCATATACTACGAGCAGTACGTC. The V call is TRBV19, the J call TRBJ2-7; D uncertain. V gave up 10 bases and J gave up 3 bases, with 4 bases separating them. This CDR3 is built from 9 residues. CDR1 LNHDA and CDR2 SQIVND come from the germline V gene (reference sequence).